One and the same sample provided the 13 T cell receptor beta chains below, sequenced in a study of blood T cell repertoires in COVID-19. Generated by immunoSEQ multiplex PCR, the TCRdb table keeps only in-frame clones and is missing some. Among 400,000 to 500,000 clones, over 75% were seen once, and the ten largest hold less than 2%. The sample comprised PBMCs or T cells enriched from blood (not recorded which). Receptors were obtained from a woman in her 40s who had recovered from COVID-19.

The V gene is TRBV10-3, the J gene TRBJ2-1; TRBD1 matches 10 bases. V shed 6 bases, J shed 9 bases, and the junction held 8 bases outside the gene matches. This CDR3 has 14 amino acids. CDR1 is ENHRY and CDR2 is SYGVKD in the germline V gene. CDR3 bases: TGTGCCATCAGACCGGGACAGGGGATGGGTGAGCAGTTCTTC. Its protein product is CAIRPGQGMGEQFF.

This chain uses TRBV7-9 with TRBJ1-1; 10 nucleotides line up with TRBD1. The V gene's germline CDR1 is SEHNR and CDR2 FQNEAQ (reference sequence). The length of the CDR3 is 12 residues. V shed 8 bases and J 5 bases; nucleotides not matched to a gene: 2. The CDR3 DNA reads TGTGCCAGCGGGGACAGGGGTACTGAAGCTTTCTTT. Translated: CASGDRGTEAFF.

The chain couples TRBV6-5 to TRBJ1-2; D might be TRBD1 (6 bases). The V gene lost 5 bases and the J gene lost 6 bases, with 10 bases spanning the gap. Germline V gene lookup returns CDR1 MNHEY and CDR2 SVGAGI. This CDR3 region has 12 residues. CDR3 DNA: TGTGCCAGCAGTAGGACAGCGGATGGCTACACCTTC. Protein: CASSRTADGYTF.

This chain uses TRBV12-3 or TRBV12-4 with TRBJ1-2; 7 nucleotides match TRBD1. V trimming: 6 bases; J trimming: 8 bases; junction bases outside the gene matches: 9. The CDR3 runs to 13 residues. The CDR3 DNA follows: TGTGCCAGCAGCCGTCCAGGGGGGCAGGGCTACACCTTC. Protein product: CASSRPGGQGYTF.

V gene TRBV11-2 combines with J gene TRBJ2-5; 9 positions match TRBD2. The length of the CDR3 is 16 residues. The germline CDR1 and CDR2 sequences are SGHAT and FQNNGV. Trimming removed 4 bases from V and 5 bases from J; junction bases left unmatched: 11. CDR3 nucleotide sequence: TGTGCCAGCAGCTACCACCTACTAGCGGGTCAGGAGACCCAGTACTTC. Residues: CASSYHLLAGQETQYF.

The chain employs TRBV5-1 and TRBJ1-4, with TRBD1 as a possible D gene (6 bases). The V end was cut by 4 bases, the J end by 7 bases, with 20 bases between. The V gene's germline CDR1 is SGHRS and CDR2 YFSETQ. This CDR3 comprises 16 residues. The CDR3 DNA is TGCGCCAGCAGCCGGCGGTCAGGGACATCAGGTGAAAAACTGTTTTTT. Residues: CASSRRSGTSGEKLFF.

The V call is TRBV4-3, the J call TRBJ1-2; 7 bases fit TRBD1. Germline lookup yields CDR1 LGHNA and CDR2 YSLEER. CDR3 size: 15 residues. J lost 7 bases, V lost 4 bases, and 12 bases had no gene match. The CDR3 protein is CASSRRDRPYVGYTF. CDR3 in DNA: TGCGCCAGCAGCCGCCGGGACAGACCTTATGTTGGCTACACCTTC.

The chain employs TRBV11-3 and TRBJ2-2, with D tentatively TRBD2 (6 bases). Germline CDR1 is SGHNT and CDR2 is YENEEA. The germline V and J ends were trimmed by 3 bases and 7 bases, with 15 bases remaining between them. This CDR3 spans 15 amino acids. In DNA, the CDR3 is TGTGCCAGCAGCTTGTCGGACTATTTATACGGGGAGCTGTTTTTT. Protein sequence: CASSLSDYLYGELFF.

The chain employs TRBV12-5 and TRBJ1-5, with D possibly TRBD1 on 5 matching bases. Trimming removed 5 bases at V and 5 bases at J, with 13 bases between. The length of the CDR3 is 14 residues. Germline V lookup: CDR1 LGHNT, CDR2 FRNRAP. CDR3 residues: CASGNGGKYQPQHF. In DNA, the CDR3 is TGTGCTAGTGGTAACGGGGGGAAGTATCAGCCCCAGCATTTT.

The chain uses TRBV27 and TRBJ2-7; weak D call: TRBD2 (6 bases). The CDR3 runs to 16 residues. CDR1 and CDR2 (germline): MNHEY, SMNVEV (reference sequence). V lost 4 bases and J lost 2, with 18 bases in between. For the CDR3, the DNA is TGTGCCAGCAGTTCCAGCTGGGGGGAACTACCCTACGAGCAGTACTTC. It yields the protein CASSSSWGELPYEQYF.

The chain employs TRBV20-1 and TRBJ2-7; maybe TRBD2 (5 bases). V was trimmed by 6 bases and J by 7 bases, leaving 13 bases between them. Looked up from germline, CDR1 is DFQATT and CDR2 is SNEGSKA (reference sequence). The CDR3 spans 11 residues. The CDR3 spells CSAGTSREQYF. The CDR3 DNA reads TGCAGTGCCGGAACTAGTAGGGAGCAGTACTTC.

The chain is built from TRBV27 and TRBJ2-7; 7 bases map to TRBD2. Germline trimming cut 5 bases from V and 7 bases from J; bases unmatched to any gene: 17. The germline V gene encodes CDR1 MNHEY and CDR2 SMNVEV (reference sequence). This CDR3 region has 16 residues. CDR3 DNA sequence: TGTGCCAGCAGTCCATCAGCGGGACCCTTCGGGGCAGAGCAGTACTTC. Translating gives CASSPSAGPFGAEQYF.

The J gene is TRBJ2-2, the V gene TRBV7-6; 10 bases match TRBD1. With V trimmed by 5 bases and J by 5 bases, 5 bases remained unmatched. Germline loops: CDR1 SGHVS, CDR2 FNYEAQ. The CDR3 has 15 residues. CDR3 amino acids: CASSPTGGATGELFF. The CDR3 region has the DNA TGTGCCAGCAGCCCGACAGGGGGCGCGACCGGGGAGCTGTTTTTT.